Detailed here is one TCR beta chain. Antigen unknown. PBMC were sourced from healthy-donor buffy coats. RNA was isolated from duplicate vials, each containing fewer than 160,000 sorted CD8+ T cells, for every subset. The CDR3 spans 16 residues. Per the germline V gene, CDR1 is LNHDA and CDR2 is SQIVND (reference sequence). The sample is drawn from a study of human CD8 memory T cell subsets. Whole-study findings and limits: Going by Chao1 estimates, stem-like memory T cells seemed to be more diverse than precursor exhausted T cells.

UMI-labeled 5' RACE yielded the TCR beta libraries. TCRdb reanalyzed the 5' RACE reads, giving one entry per CDR3 protein sequence and no DNA. The listing contains some 11,000 distinct CDR3 sequences. Sequencing used CD8+ T cells from PBMCs. The receptor was isolated from a human donor in good health. V and J are TRBV19 and TRBJ2-1; the TRBD1 assignment by TCRdb is unverifiable without DNA. CDR3 in amino acids: CASSIPFPLGGNEQFF.